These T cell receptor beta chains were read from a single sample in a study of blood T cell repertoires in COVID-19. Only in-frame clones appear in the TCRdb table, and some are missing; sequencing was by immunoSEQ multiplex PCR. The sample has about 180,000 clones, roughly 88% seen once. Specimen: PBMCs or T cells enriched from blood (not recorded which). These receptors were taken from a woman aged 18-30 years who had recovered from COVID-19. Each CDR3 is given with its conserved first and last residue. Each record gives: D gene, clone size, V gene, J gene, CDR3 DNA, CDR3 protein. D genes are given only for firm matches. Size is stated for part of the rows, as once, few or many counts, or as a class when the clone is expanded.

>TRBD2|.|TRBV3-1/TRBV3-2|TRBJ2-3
TGTGCCAGCAGCCAAGATATGGCTAGCGGGGGGACAGATACGCAGTATTTT
CASSQDMASGGTDTQYF
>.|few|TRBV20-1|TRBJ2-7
TGCAGTGCTAGTACAGGAAGCTCCTACGAGCAGTACTTC
CSASTGSSYEQYF
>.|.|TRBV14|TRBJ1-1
TGTGCCAGCAGCCAAGATCGGGCCCAGGGCTGGGTGAACACTGAAGCTTTCTTT
CASSQDRAQGWVNTEAFF
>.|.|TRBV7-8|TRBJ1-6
TGTGCCAGCAGCTTAGTGGCAGGCGACCTTTCATCGGTCTCACCCCTCCACTTT
CASSLVAGDLSSVSPLHF
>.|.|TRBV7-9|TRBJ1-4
TGTGCCAGCAGCCGAGTACAGGGAAATGAAAAACTGTTTTTT
CASSRVQGNEKLFF
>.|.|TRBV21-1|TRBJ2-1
TGTGCCAGCAGCAAATCCGACGGGTGGTCTTCTGAGCAGTTCTTC
CASSKSDGWSSEQFF
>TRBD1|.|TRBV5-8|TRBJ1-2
TGTGCCAGCAGCGTCAGTCAGGGGGTGGCCTATGGCTACACCTTC
CASSVSQGVAYGYTF
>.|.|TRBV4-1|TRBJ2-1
TGCGCCAGCAGCCAAGATCTGACTGGGTACAATGAGCAGTTCTTC
CASSQDLTGYNEQFF
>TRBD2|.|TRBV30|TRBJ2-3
TGTGCCTGGAGTCTGAGCGGGGCTAGCACAGATACGCAGTATTTT
CAWSLSGASTDTQYF
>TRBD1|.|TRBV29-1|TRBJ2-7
TGCAGCCTTCCGGGACAGGGGGCCATCTACGAGCAGTACTTC
CSLPGQGAIYEQYF
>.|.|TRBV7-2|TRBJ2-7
TGTGCCAGCAGCTTAGAGGGGCTCGGGAGCTACGAGCAGTACTTC
CASSLEGLGSYEQYF
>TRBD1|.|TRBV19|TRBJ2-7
TGTGCCAGTAGTAACCCCGACAGGGGCCCCTACGAGCAGTACTTC
CASSNPDRGPYEQYF
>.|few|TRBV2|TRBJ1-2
TGTGCCAGCAGTGAACGGGGGGACTCTTATGGCTACACCTTC
CASSERGDSYGYTF
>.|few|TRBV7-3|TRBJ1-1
TGTGCCAGCAGCCCGCACAGGGACACTGAAGCTTTCTTT
CASSPHRDTEAFF
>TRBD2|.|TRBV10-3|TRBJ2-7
TGTGCCATCAGTGACCCCTACCGTAGCGGGAGTATATACGAGCAGTACTTC
CAISDPYRSGSIYEQYF
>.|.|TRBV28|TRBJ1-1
TGTGCCAGCAGTTCCGGGGGGGGTTTCAGCGCTTTCTTT
CASSSGGGFSAFF
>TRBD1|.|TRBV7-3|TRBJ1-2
TGTGCCAGCAGCTTAAAAGGACAGGGCCTCGATGGCTACACCTTC
CASSLKGQGLDGYTF
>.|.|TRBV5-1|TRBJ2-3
TGCGCCAGCAGCTTCTCGGGGAGCACAGATACGCAGTATTTT
CASSFSGSTDTQYF
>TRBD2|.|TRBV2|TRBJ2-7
TGTGCCAGCAGTGAACAGACTAGCGGAAGCTACGAGCAGTACTTC
CASSEQTSGSYEQYF
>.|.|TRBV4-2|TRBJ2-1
TGTGCCAGCAGCCAAGATCTCGGGGGAAGCTCCTACAATGAGCAGTTCTTC
CASSQDLGGSSYNEQFF
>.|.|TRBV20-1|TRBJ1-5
TGCAGTGCTAGTCCCCTAGGGGGAAATCAGCCCCAGCATTTT
CSASPLGGNQPQHF
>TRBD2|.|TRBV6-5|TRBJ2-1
TGTGCCAGCAGAAAGGGACTAGCGGGAGTAGAGCAGTTCTTC
CASRKGLAGVEQFF
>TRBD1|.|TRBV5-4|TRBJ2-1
TGTGCCAGCAGTGCAGGGGGCGGATTTGATGAGCAGTTCTTC
CASSAGGGFDEQFF
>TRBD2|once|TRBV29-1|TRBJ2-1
TGCAGCGTTGAAGCTAGCGGAGCCTACAATGAGCAGTTCTTC
CSVEASGAYNEQFF